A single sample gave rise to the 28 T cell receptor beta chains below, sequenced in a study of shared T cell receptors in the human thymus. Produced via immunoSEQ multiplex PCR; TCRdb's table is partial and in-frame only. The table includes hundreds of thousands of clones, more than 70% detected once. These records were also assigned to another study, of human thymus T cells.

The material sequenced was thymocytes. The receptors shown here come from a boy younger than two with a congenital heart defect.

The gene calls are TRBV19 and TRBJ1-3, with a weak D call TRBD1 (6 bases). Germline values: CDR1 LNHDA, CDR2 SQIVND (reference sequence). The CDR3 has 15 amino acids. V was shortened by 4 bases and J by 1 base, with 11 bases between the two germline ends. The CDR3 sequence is CASSKDRLSGNTIYF. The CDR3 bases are TGTGCCAGTAGTAAGGACAGACTGTCTGGAAACACCATATATTTT.

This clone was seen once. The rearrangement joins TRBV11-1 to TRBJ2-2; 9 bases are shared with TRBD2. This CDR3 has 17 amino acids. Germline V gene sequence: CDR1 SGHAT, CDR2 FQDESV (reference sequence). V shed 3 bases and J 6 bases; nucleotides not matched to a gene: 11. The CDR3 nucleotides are TGTGCCAGCAGCTTTTGGGGAGCGGGGGGCGCTCCCGGGGAGCTGTTTTTT. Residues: CASSFWGAGGAPGELFF.

This CDR3 reads CASSWAPTVPEQFF. As DNA, the CDR3 is TGTGCCAGCAGCTGGGCCCCGACAGTACCCGAGCAGTTCTTC. V is TRBV6-5 and J is TRBJ2-1; tentative D call: TRBD1 (5 bases). Between the trimmed V and J ends, which lost 6 bases and 10 bases, there was a span of 19 bases. This CDR3 spans 14 amino acids. Germline V gives CDR1 MNHEY, CDR2 SVGAGI.

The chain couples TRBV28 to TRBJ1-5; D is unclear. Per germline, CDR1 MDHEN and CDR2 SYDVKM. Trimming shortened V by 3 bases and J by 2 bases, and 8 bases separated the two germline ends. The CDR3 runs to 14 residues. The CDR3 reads CASSLTSGNQPQHF. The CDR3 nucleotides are TGTGCCAGCAGTTTGACATCAGGCAATCAGCCCCAGCATTTT. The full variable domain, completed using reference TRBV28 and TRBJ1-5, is DVKVTQSSRYLVKRTGEKVFLECVQDMDHENMFWYRQDPGLGLRLIYFSYDVKMKEKGDIPEGYSVSREKKERFSLILESASTNQTSMYLCASSLTSGNQPQHFGDGTRLSIL.

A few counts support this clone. The CDR3 coding sequence is TGTGCCAGCTCCGGCAGCGCCAAAGTCACCGGGGAGCTGTTTTTT. Translation: CASSGSAKVTGELFF. The V and J genes are TRBV2 and TRBJ2-2; D remains ambiguous. This CDR3 region has 15 residues. CDR1 SNHLY and CDR2 FYNNEI come from the germline V gene. V was clipped by 8 bases and J by 4 bases, with 17 bases between them.

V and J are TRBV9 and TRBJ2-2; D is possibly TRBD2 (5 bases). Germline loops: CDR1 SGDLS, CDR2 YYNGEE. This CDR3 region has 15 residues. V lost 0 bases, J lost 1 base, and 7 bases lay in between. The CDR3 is CASSVEGLNTGELFF. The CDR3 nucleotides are TGTGCCAGCAGCGTAGAAGGACTGAACACCGGGGAGCTGTTTTTT. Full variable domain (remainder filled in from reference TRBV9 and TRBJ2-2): DSGVTQTPKHLITATGQRVTLRCSPRSGDLSVYWYQQSLDQGLQFLIQYYNGEERAKGNILERFSAQQFPDLHSELNLSSLELGDSALYFCASSVEGLNTGELFFGEGSRLTVL.

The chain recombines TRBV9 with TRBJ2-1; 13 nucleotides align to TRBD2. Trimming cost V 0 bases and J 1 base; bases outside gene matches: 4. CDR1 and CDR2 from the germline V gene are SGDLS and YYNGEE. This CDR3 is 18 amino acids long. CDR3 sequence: CASSVDGLAGESYNEQFF. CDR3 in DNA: TGTGCCAGCAGCGTAGATGGACTAGCGGGGGAGTCCTACAATGAGCAGTTCTTC.

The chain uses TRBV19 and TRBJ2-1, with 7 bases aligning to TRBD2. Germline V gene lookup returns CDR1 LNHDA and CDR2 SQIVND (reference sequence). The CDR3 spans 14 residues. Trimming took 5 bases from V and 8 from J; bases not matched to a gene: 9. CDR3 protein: CASSQTSPNDEQFF. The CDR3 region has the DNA TGTGCCAGTAGTCAGACTAGCCCGAACGATGAGCAGTTCTTC.

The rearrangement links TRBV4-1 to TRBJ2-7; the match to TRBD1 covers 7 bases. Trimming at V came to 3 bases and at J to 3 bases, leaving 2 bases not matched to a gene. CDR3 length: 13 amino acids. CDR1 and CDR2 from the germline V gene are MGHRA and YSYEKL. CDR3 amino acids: CASSHRDSYEQYF. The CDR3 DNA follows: TGCGCCAGCAGCCACCGGGACAGCTACGAGCAGTACTTC.

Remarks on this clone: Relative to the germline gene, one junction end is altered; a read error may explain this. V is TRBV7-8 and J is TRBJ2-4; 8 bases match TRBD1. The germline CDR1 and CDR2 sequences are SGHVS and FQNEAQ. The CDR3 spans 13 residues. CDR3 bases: TGTGCCAGCAGCTTAGACACAGGGGGAAGGGTGAACTTC. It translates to CASSLDTGGRVNF.

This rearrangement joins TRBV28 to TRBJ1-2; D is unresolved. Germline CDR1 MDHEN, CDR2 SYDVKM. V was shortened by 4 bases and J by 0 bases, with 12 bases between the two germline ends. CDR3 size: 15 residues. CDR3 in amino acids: CASSWRVGANYGYTF. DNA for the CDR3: TGTGCCAGCAGTTGGAGGGTTGGGGCTAACTATGGCTACACCTTC.

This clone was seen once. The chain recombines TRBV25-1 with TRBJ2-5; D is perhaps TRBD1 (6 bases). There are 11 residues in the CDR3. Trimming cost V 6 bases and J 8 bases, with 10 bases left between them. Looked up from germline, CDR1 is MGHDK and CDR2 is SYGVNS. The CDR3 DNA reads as TGTGCCAGCAGGACAGGTATCACCCAGTACTTC. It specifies CASRTGITQYF. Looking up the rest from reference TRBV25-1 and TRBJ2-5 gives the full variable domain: EADIYQTPRYLVIGTGKKITLECSQTMGHDKMYWYQQDPGMELHLIHYSYGVNSTEKGDLSSESTVSRIRTEHFPLTLESARPSHTSQYLCASRTGITQYFGPGTRLLVL.

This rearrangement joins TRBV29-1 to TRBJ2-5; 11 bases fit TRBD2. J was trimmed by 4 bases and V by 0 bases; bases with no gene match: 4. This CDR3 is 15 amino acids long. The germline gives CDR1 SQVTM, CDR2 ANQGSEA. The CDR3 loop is CSVEDGLAGGETQYF. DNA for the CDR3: TGCAGCGTTGAAGATGGCCTAGCGGGAGGAGAGACCCAGTACTTC. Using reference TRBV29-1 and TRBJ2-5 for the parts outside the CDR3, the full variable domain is SAVISQKPSRDICQRGTSLTIQCQVDSQVTMMFWYRQQPGQSLTLIATANQGSEATYESGFVIDKFPISRPNLTFSTLTVSNMSPEDSSIYLCSVEDGLAGGETQYFGPGTRLLVL.

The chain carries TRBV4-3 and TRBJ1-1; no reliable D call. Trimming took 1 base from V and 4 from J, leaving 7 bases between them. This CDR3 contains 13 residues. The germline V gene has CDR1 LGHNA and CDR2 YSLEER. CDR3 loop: CASSQVPSTEAFF. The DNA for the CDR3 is TGCGCCAGCAGCCAAGTCCCCAGCACTGAAGCTTTCTTT.

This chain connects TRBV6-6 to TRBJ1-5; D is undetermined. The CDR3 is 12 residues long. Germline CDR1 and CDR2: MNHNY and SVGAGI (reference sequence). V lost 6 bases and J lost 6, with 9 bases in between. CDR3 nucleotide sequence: TGTGCCAGCAGGAGGGCGGGTCAGCCCCAGCATTTT. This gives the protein CASRRAGQPQHF.

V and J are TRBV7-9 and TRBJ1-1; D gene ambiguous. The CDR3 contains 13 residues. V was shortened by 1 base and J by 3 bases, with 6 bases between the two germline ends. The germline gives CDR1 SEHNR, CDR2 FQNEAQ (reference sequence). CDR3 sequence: CASSLGEDTEAFF. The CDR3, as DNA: TGTGCCAGCAGCTTAGGAGAGGACACTGAAGCTTTCTTT.

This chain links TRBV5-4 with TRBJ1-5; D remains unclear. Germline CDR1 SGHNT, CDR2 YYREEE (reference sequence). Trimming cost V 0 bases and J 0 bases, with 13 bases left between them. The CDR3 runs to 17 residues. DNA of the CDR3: TGTGCCAGCAGCTTGGCCGGGGTGGGGAATAGCAATCAGCCCCAGCATTTT. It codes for CASSLAGVGNSNQPQHF.

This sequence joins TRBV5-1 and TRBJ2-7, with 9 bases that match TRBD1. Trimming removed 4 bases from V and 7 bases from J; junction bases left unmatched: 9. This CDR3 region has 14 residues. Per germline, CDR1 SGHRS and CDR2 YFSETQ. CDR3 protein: CASSHGDRVLEQYF. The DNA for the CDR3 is TGCGCCAGCAGCCACGGGGACAGGGTGTTAGAGCAGTACTTC.

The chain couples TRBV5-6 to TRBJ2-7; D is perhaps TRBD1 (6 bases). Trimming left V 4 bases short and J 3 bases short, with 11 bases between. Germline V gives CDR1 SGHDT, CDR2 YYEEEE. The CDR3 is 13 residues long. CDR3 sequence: CASSLRQDYEQYF. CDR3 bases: TGTGCCAGCAGCCTTCGACAGGACTACGAGCAGTACTTC.

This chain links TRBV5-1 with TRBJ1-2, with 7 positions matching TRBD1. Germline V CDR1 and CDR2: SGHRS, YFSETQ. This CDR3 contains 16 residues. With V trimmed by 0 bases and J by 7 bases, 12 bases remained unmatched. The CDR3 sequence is CASSLVVPQGRSGYTF. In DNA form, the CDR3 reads TGCGCCAGCAGCTTGGTTGTTCCACAGGGGAGGTCTGGCTACACCTTC. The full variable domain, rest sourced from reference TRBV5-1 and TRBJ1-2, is KAGVTQTPRYLIKTRGQQVTLSCSPISGHRSVSWYQQTPGQGLQFLFEYFSETQRNKGNFPGRFSGRQFSNSRSEMNVSTLELGDSALYLCASSLVVPQGRSGYTFGSGTRLTVV.

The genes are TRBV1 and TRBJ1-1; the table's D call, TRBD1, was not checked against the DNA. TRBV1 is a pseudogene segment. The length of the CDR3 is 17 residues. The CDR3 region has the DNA TGCACCAGCAGCCAAGTCTGGCTCTCCACAGATTACACTGAAGCTTTCTTT. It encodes CTSSQVWLSTDYTEAFF.

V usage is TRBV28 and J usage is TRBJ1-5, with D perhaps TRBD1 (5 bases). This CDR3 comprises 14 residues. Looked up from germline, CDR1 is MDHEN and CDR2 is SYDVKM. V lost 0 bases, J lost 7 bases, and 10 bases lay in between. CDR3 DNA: TGTGCCAGCAGTTTATGTCGCAGGGCCCAGCCCCAGCATTTT. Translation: CASSLCRRAQPQHF.

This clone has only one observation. The CDR3 sequence: CASSPLARETQYF. The CDR3 DNA follows: TGTGCCAGCAGCCCGCTAGCGCGGGAGACCCAGTACTTC. The rearrangement uses TRBV7-9 and TRBJ2-5; tentative D call: TRBD2 (6 bases). Germline CDR1 SEHNR, CDR2 FQNEAQ (reference sequence). V lost 5 bases and J 5 bases, leaving 12 bases between the germline ends. The CDR3 has 13 amino acids.

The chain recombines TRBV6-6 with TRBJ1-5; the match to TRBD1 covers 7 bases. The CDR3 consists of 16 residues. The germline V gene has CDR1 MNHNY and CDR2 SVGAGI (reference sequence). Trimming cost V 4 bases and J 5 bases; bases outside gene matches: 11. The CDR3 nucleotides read TGTGCCAGCAGTTCGCCTCCGGGACAGAGTCATCAGCCCCAGCATTTT. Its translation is CASSSPPGQSHQPQHF.

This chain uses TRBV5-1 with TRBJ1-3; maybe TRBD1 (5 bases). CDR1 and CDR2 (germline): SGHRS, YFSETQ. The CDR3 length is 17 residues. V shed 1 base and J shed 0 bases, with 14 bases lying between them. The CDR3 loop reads CASSLKAQGTSGNTIYF. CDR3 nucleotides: TGCGCCAGCAGCTTGAAGGCGCAGGGTACCTCTGGAAACACCATATATTTT.

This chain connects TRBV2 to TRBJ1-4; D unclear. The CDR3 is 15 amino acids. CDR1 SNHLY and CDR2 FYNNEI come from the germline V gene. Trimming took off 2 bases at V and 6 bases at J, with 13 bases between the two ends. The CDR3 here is CASSERRERDEKLFF. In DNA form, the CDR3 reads TGTGCCAGCAGTGAACGACGGGAGAGGGATGAAAAACTGTTTTTT. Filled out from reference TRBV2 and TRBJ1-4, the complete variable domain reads EPEVTQTPSHQVTQMGQEVILRCVPISNHLYFYWYRQILGQKVEFLVSFYNNEISEKSEIFDDQFSVERPDGSNFTLKIRSTKLEDSAMYFCASSERRERDEKLFFGSGTQLSVL.

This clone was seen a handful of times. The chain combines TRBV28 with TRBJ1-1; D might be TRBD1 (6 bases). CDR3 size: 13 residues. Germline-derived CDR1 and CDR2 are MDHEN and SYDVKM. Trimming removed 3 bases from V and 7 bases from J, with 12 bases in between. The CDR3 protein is CASSLDSCIEAFF. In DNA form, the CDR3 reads TGTGCCAGCAGTTTGGACAGTTGCATTGAAGCTTTCTTT.

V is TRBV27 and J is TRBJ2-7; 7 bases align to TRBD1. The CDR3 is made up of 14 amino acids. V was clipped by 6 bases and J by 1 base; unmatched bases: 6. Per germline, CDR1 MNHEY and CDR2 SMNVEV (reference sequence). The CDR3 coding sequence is TGTGCCAGCAGCCCGACAGGGTCATCCTACGAGCAGTACTTC. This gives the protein CASSPTGSSYEQYF.